Presented here are 17 T cell receptor beta chains from one specimen sequenced in a study of regulatory T cells in long-lasting Graves disease. With iRepertoire HTBI primers and Arm-PCR of CDR3 regions, TCR beta libraries were built. In TCRdb, the multiplex PCR reads were re-called with MiXCR into one record per CDR3 protein. This table holds 350,000 to 500,000 distinct CDR3 sequences, approximately 15% found once. The sample's time point: newly diagnosed GD, antithyroid drugs for less than 3 months. Preparation of the TCR library used RNA extracted from PBMCs. This same sample was also part of a study on T cells in Graves' hyperthyroidism and ophthalmopathy.

The material sequenced was peripheral blood mononuclear cells (PBMCs), taken at new diagnosis, from a patient treated with antithyroid drugs. Every receptor here comes from a woman in her fifties or sixties with Graves disease.

In its sample, this clonotype was seen many times. The chain recombines TRBV6-1 with TRBJ2-1; 11 bases line up with TRBD2. Germline CDR1 is MNHNS and CDR2 is SASEGT. The V gene end was trimmed by 6 bases and the J gene end by 4 bases; junction bases not matched to a gene: 20. The CDR3 runs 20 residues. CDR3 residues: CASSRTRGLAEKRWYNEQFF. DNA for the CDR3: TGTGCCAGCAGCAGAACTAGGGGACTAGCGGAAAAGAGGTGGTACAATGAGCAGTTCTTC.

This rearrangement joins TRBV4-1 to TRBJ1-1, with D possibly being TRBD1 (5 bases). The V gene's germline CDR1 is MGHRA and CDR2 YSYEKL. This CDR3 region has 16 residues. V was cut by 0 bases and J by 4 bases, with 15 bases left in between. The CDR3: CASSQDAGYGGTEAFF. DNA of the CDR3: TGCGCCAGCAGCCAAGATGCTGGATACGGGGGCACTGAAGCTTTCTTT.

This clonotype was recorded many times. V is TRBV12-3 or TRBV12-4 and J is TRBJ1-1; a possible D gene is TRBD1 (6 bases). Trimming took off 1 base at V and 3 bases at J, with 24 bases between the two ends. The length of the CDR3 is 19 residues. This CDR3 reads CASSLVWQGIDLGDTEAFF. CDR3 sequence (DNA): TGTGCCAGCAGTTTAGTATGGCAGGGGATTGACCTTGGGGACACTGAAGCTTTCTTT.

The chain uses TRBV10-2 and TRBJ1-1; D gene ambiguous. The CDR3 runs to 13 residues. The V and J ends lost 7 bases and 0 bases respectively, with 9 bases between them. Germline-derived CDR1 and CDR2 are WSHSY and SAAADI. This CDR3 reads CASTGILNTEAFF. CDR3 nucleotide sequence: TGCGCCAGCACAGGAATTTTGAACACTGAAGCTTTCTTT.

The CDR3 spells CASSTGQALNEQFF. In DNA, the CDR3 is TGTGCCAGTAGTACCGGACAGGCTCTCAATGAGCAGTTCTTC. The chain carries TRBV19 and TRBJ2-1, with 7 bases identical to TRBD1. This CDR3 spans 14 amino acids. Per the germline V gene, CDR1 is LNHDA and CDR2 is SQIVND (reference sequence). With 4 bases clipped from V and 6 bases from J, the junction kept 6 bases outside the gene matches. The full variable domain, in which reference TRBV19 and TRBJ2-1 provide the parts outside the CDR3, is DGGITQSPKYLFRKEGQNVTLSCEQNLNHDAMYWYRQDPGQGLRLIYYSQIVNDFQKGDIAEGYSVSREKKESFPLTVTSAQKNPTAFYLCASSTGQALNEQFFGPGTRLTVL.

This clonotype was recorded at least ten times. The chain carries TRBV7-8 and TRBJ1-6, with TRBD1 matching over 7 bases. The CDR3 is made up of 16 amino acids. Germline V gene data show CDR1 as SGHVS and CDR2 as FQNEAQ. V shed 5 bases, J shed 4 bases, and the junction held 8 bases outside the gene matches. CDR3 coding DNA: TGTGCCAGCAGCGCCTACATGGGACAGTATAATTCACCCCTCCACTTT. This codes for CASSAYMGQYNSPLHF.

This clonotype was counted ten times or more. V is TRBV10-3 and J is TRBJ1-1; D is undetermined. The CDR3 is 14 amino acids. The V and J ends lost 6 bases and 0 bases respectively, with 11 bases between them. The V gene's germline CDR1 is ENHRY and CDR2 SYGVKD. In DNA, the CDR3 is TGTGCCATCAGCCAATCTAATATGAACACTGAAGCTTTCTTT. Translated, it gives CAISQSNMNTEAFF.

At least ten counts were recorded for this clonotype. The gene calls are TRBV29-1 and TRBJ2-5, with TRBD1 as a possible D gene (6 bases). Looked up from germline, CDR1 is SQVTM and CDR2 is ANQGSEA. Trimming pared 3 bases from V and 7 bases from J, leaving 24 bases between. The CDR3 has 16 residues. The chain's CDR3 is CSVDPLTGIQSGTQYF. The CDR3 DNA is TGCAGCGTTGACCCCCTTACAGGGATCCAATCGGGGACCCAGTACTTC.

The table lists this clonotype with many counts. The rearrangement links TRBV7-2 to TRBJ2-5; D is perhaps TRBD1 (6 bases). This CDR3 is built from 14 residues. CDR1 is SGHTA, CDR2 FQGNSA, per germline. The V end lost 1 base, the J end lost 3 bases, and 9 bases lay between the germline ends. The DNA of the CDR3 is TGTGCCAGCAGCTTAGTAGGGGGAGAAGAGACCCAGTACTTC. Its protein product is CASSLVGGEETQYF.

This clonotype was detected many times. The chain combines TRBV20-1 with TRBJ1-1; 9 bases map to TRBD1. With 5 bases clipped from V and 7 bases from J, the junction kept 11 bases outside the gene matches. The CDR3 consists of 14 residues. The V gene's germline CDR1 is DFQATT and CDR2 SNEGSKA (reference sequence). For the CDR3, the DNA is TGCAGTGCTGGATTACAGGGGGCTTTCGGTGAAGCTTTCTTT. It encodes CSAGLQGAFGEAFF.

This clonotype was detected many times. CDR3 nucleotide sequence: TGTGCCAGCAGCCCAGGGCGATTGGGCGGTAGATACGAGCAGTACTTC. Translated: CASSPGRLGGRYEQYF. The rearrangement uses TRBV7-2 and TRBJ2-7; D is perhaps TRBD1 (5 bases). The germline V and J ends were trimmed by 5 bases and 4 bases, with 21 bases remaining between them. Germline values: CDR1 SGHTA, CDR2 FQGNSA. The CDR3 is made up of 16 amino acids.

This clonotype was observed many times. The chain joins TRBV7-9 to TRBJ2-3; 7 nucleotides match TRBD1. J was trimmed by 2 bases and V by 5 bases; bases with no gene match: 10. This CDR3 spans 16 amino acids. Germline values: CDR1 SEHNR, CDR2 FQNEAQ (reference sequence). DNA of the CDR3: TGTGCCAGCAGCCACTGGACAGGAGCCTTCACAGATACGCAGTATTTT. Translated, it gives CASSHWTGAFTDTQYF.

The J gene is TRBJ2-7, the V gene TRBV20-1; 12 bases fit TRBD2. CDR3 length: 18 residues. The germline V gene encodes CDR1 DFQATT and CDR2 SNEGSKA (reference sequence). V trimming: 3 bases; J trimming: 0 bases; junction bases outside the gene matches: 12. The CDR3 DNA sequence: TGCAGTGCTAGTACCGGGACTAGCGGGCCCTGGAGCTCCTACGAGCAGTACTTC. Amino acid sequence: CSASTGTSGPWSSYEQYF.

The rearrangement joins TRBV29-1 to TRBJ1-1, with D possibly TRBD1 on 5 matching bases. CDR1 SQVTM and CDR2 ANQGSEA come from the germline V gene. Trimming stripped 4 bases from V and 2 bases from J, with 11 bases between. CDR3 length: 13 amino acids. This CDR3 reads CSVGWTPNTEAFF. The CDR3, as DNA: TGCAGCGTTGGCTGGACACCAAACACTGAAGCTTTCTTT. Filled out from reference TRBV29-1 and TRBJ1-1, the complete variable domain reads SAVISQKPSRDICQRGTSLTIQCQVDSQVTMMFWYRQQPGQSLTLIATANQGSEATYESGFVIDKFPISRPNLTFSTLTVSNMSPEDSSIYLCSVGWTPNTEAFFGQGTRLTVV.

In its sample, this clonotype was seen a few times. This chain links TRBV3-1 with TRBJ2-2; no clear D gene. Trimming cost V 4 bases and J 9 bases, with 9 bases left between them. The CDR3 totals 12 residues. The germline V gene has CDR1 LGHDT and CDR2 YNNKEL (reference sequence). This CDR3 is CASSRPGRELFF. The CDR3 bases are TGTGCCAGCAGCCGACCCGGCCGGGAGCTGTTTTTT.

Many counts were recorded for this clonotype. The J gene is TRBJ2-1, the V gene TRBV11-2; 7 bases fit TRBD2. V shed 1 base, J shed 4 bases, and the junction held 1 base outside the gene matches. From germline, CDR1 is SGHAT and CDR2 FQNNGV. The CDR3 extends over 14 amino acids. The CDR3 bases are TGTGCCAGCAGCTTAGGAGCGGGGTACAATGAGCAGTTCTTC. Translation gives CASSLGAGYNEQFF.

The sample holds many counts of this clonotype. The J gene is TRBJ1-5, the V gene TRBV28; D perhaps matches TRBD1 (5 bases). Trimming took off 6 bases at V and 0 bases at J, with 15 bases between the two ends. From germline, CDR1 is MDHEN and CDR2 SYDVKM. The CDR3 loop spans 16 amino acids. The CDR3: CASSRQTDYSNQPQHF. The CDR3 DNA reads TGTGCCAGCAGCCGTCAGACAGACTATAGCAATCAGCCCCAGCATTTT.